The 19 T cell receptor beta chains below all came from one sample that was sequenced in a study of Ad26.COV2.S vaccination and SARS-CoV-2 variants. Treatment meaning: around 19 received Ad26.COV2.S at low or high dose, single or two shots; several received placebo; per-sample allocation not given. Vaccine and placebo recipients were sampled on day 63 after the first injection. Using immunoSEQ multiplex PCR, the repertoire was profiled, and TCRdb retains in-frame clones only, with some absent. The top ten clones hold 2.1% of a sample with around 320,000 clones, around 81% of them seen once. The sequenced sample was peripheral blood, obtained in a trial of Ad26.COV2.S vaccine versus placebo. The source is a person between 18 and 60 years old who received the Ad26.COV2.S COVID-19 vaccine or a placebo.

The chain links TRBV6-4 to TRBJ2-7; the D gene is possibly TRBD2 (6 bases). Looked up from germline, CDR1 is MRHNA and CDR2 is SNTAGT. The ends were cut back, 8 bases at V and 0 bases at J, with 26 bases in the middle. The CDR3 runs to 18 residues. In DNA form, the CDR3 reads TGTGCCAGCGGCGGCGAAGGACTACCGCCGGGGAACTCCTACGAGCAGTACTTC. Encoded protein: CASGGEGLPPGNSYEQYF.

The chain links TRBV6-5 to TRBJ2-3; D may match TRBD1 or TRBD2 (5 bases each). CDR3 size: 15 residues. Germline V gene lookup returns CDR1 MNHEY and CDR2 SVGAGI. V was shortened by 10 bases and J by 2 bases, with 19 bases between the two germline ends. The CDR3 DNA reads TGTGCCACCGCACTAGACAGTCTTCCCACAGATACGCAGTATTTT. It translates to CATALDSLPTDTQYF.

The V and J genes are TRBV6-5 and TRBJ2-7, with no clear D. The germline V gene has CDR1 MNHEY and CDR2 SVGAGI. The length of the CDR3 is 12 residues. Trimming cost V 5 bases and J 5 bases, with 10 bases left between them. CDR3 DNA: TGTGCCAGCAGTCCCCGAGGCCACGAGCAGTACTTC. The encoded protein is CASSPRGHEQYF.

V usage is TRBV30 and J usage is TRBJ2-1, with TRBD2 identical over 12 bases. V was pared by 5 bases and J by 0 bases, with 5 bases of the junction left unmatched. The V gene's germline CDR1 is GTSNPN and CDR2 SVGIG (reference sequence). The CDR3 has 16 residues. The CDR3: CAWQTSGGSSYNEQFF. The CDR3 DNA follows: TGTGCCTGGCAAACTAGCGGGGGGAGCTCCTACAATGAGCAGTTCTTC.

A few counts support this clone. The chain combines TRBV14 with TRBJ1-6; D gene uncertain. CDR1 is SGHDN and CDR2 is FVKESK in the germline V gene. The CDR3 consists of 13 residues. V was shortened by 6 bases and J by 7 bases, with 10 bases between the two germline ends. The CDR3 sequence is CASSLKRNSPLHF. CDR3 DNA sequence: TGTGCCAGCAGTCTCAAAAGGAATTCACCCCTCCACTTT. The full variable domain, rest sourced from reference TRBV14 and TRBJ1-6, is EAGVTQFPSHSVIEKGQTVTLRCDPISGHDNLYWYRRVMGKEIKFLLHFVKESKQDESGMPNNRFLAERTGGTYSTLKVQPAELEDSGVYFCASSLKRNSPLHFGNGTRLTVT.

The chain carries TRBV18 and TRBJ2-7; a weak D match, TRBD2 (5 bases). Germline V gene lookup returns CDR1 KGHSH and CDR2 LQKENI. V lost 6 bases and J lost 5, with 11 bases in between. The CDR3 length is 12 residues. The CDR3 DNA sequence: TGTGCCAGCTCGGCTACTAGGGACGAGCAGTACTTC. This sequence encodes CASSATRDEQYF.

The genes are TRBV9 and TRBJ2-7; either TRBD1 or TRBD2 may supply D (5 bases each). V was clipped by 4 bases and J by 7 bases, with 15 bases between them. Germline V gene lookup returns CDR1 SGDLS and CDR2 YYNGEE. This CDR3 contains 13 residues. Written as DNA, the CDR3 is TGTGCCAGCAGCACGACAGTGGGCGGGGAGCAGTACTTC. Amino acid sequence: CASSTTVGGEQYF.

Comment on this clone: At the DNA level, this CDR3 is encoded by other sequences in the same sample as well. The chain links TRBV5-1 to TRBJ1-2; 8 positions match TRBD1. The CDR3 has 14 residues. The germline V gene encodes CDR1 SGHRS and CDR2 YFSETQ. With V trimmed by 2 bases and J by 3 bases, 3 bases remained unmatched. The CDR3 nucleotides are TGCGCCAGCAGCTTAGGACAGGGTGACTATGGCTACACCTTC. It is translated as CASSLGQGDYGYTF.

V usage is TRBV7-9 and J usage is TRBJ1-3, with TRBD1 as a possible D gene (5 bases). The CDR3 is 14 residues long. Germline CDR1 reads SEHNR; CDR2 reads FQNEAQ (reference sequence). Trimming stripped 1 base from V and 3 bases from J, with 7 bases between. This CDR3 reads CASSLGQHGNTIYF. The CDR3 nucleotides are TGTGCCAGCAGCTTAGGACAGCATGGAAACACCATATATTTT.

The chain couples TRBV9 to TRBJ1-6; TRBD1 matches 8 bases. CDR1 is SGDLS and CDR2 is YYNGEE in the germline V gene. V was clipped by 3 bases and J by 7 bases; unmatched bases: 3. The length of the CDR3 is 14 residues. CDR3 sequence (DNA): TGTGCCAGCAGCGCGACAGGGGTGAATTCACCCCTCCACTTT. It specifies CASSATGVNSPLHF. The whole variable domain, remainder taken from reference TRBV9 and TRBJ1-6, is DSGVTQTPKHLITATGQRVTLRCSPRSGDLSVYWYQQSLDQGLQFLIQYYNGEERAKGNILERFSAQQFPDLHSELNLSSLELGDSALYFCASSATGVNSPLHFGNGTRLTVT.

The chain joins TRBV10-3 to TRBJ2-2; 8 nucleotides agree with TRBD1. J lost 3 bases, V lost 3 bases, and 0 bases had no gene match. The CDR3 has 14 residues. Germline V lookup: CDR1 ENHRY, CDR2 SYGVKD. In nucleotides, the CDR3 is TGTGCCATCAGTGACAGGGGGCACACCGGGGAGCTGTTTTTT. This gives the protein CAISDRGHTGELFF.

V and J are TRBV9 and TRBJ2-7; D may be TRBD2 (5 bases). The CDR3 sequence is 15 residues long. V shed 4 bases and J shed 6 bases, with 20 bases lying between them. Germline V CDR1 and CDR2: SGDLS, YYNGEE. CDR3 nucleotide sequence: TGTGCCAGCAGCCCACGAGCGGTTGCCGTCGGCGAGCAGTACTTC. Translating it yields CASSPRAVAVGEQYF.

This clone was counted ten times or more. This chain connects TRBV7-9 to TRBJ1-2; 11 positions agree with TRBD1. CDR1 SEHNR and CDR2 FQNEAQ come from the germline V gene (reference sequence). V was clipped by 5 bases and J by 5 bases; unmatched bases: 10. The CDR3 runs 16 residues. CDR3 protein: CASSERGQGAVYGYTF. The CDR3 DNA reads TGTGCCAGCAGCGAGCGTGGACAGGGGGCAGTGTATGGCTACACCTTC.

The gene calls are TRBV18 and TRBJ1-1, with TRBD1 identical over 7 bases. Germline lookup yields CDR1 KGHSH and CDR2 LQKENI. V gave up 2 bases and J gave up 1 base; unmatched junction bases: 4. CDR3 size: 15 residues. The CDR3 is CASSPNRGRNTEAFF. The CDR3 coding sequence is TGTGCCAGCTCACCAAACAGGGGTAGGAACACTGAAGCTTTCTTT.

The genes are TRBV7-2 and TRBJ1-6; D is undetermined. The CDR3 has 14 amino acids. Germline CDR1 SGHTA, CDR2 FQGNSA. V was trimmed by 3 bases and J by 4 bases, leaving 7 bases between them. CDR3 protein: CASSFSHYNSPLHF. The CDR3, as DNA: TGTGCCAGCAGCTTCAGTCATTATAATTCACCCCTCCACTTT.

For the CDR3, the DNA is TGCAGCGTTACTACTAACAGGCCACGGAATTTTCCTAGCACAGATACGCAGTATTTT. Translation: CSVTTNRPRNFPSTDTQYF. V gene TRBV29-1 combines with J gene TRBJ2-3; a weak D match, TRBD1 (5 bases). With 5 bases removed from V and 0 bases from J, the gap between germline ends came to 27 bases. CDR1 and CDR2 from the germline V gene are SQVTM and ANQGSEA. The CDR3 is 19 amino acids.

This chain joins TRBV2 and TRBJ1-4; tentative D call: TRBD1 (6 bases). V was clipped by 6 bases and J by 6 bases, with 17 bases between them. The CDR3 contains 15 residues. Germline lookup yields CDR1 SNHLY and CDR2 FYNNEI. CDR3 loop: CASRVNRVPDEKLFF. Here the CDR3 DNA reads TGTGCCAGCAGGGTAAACAGGGTCCCGGATGAAAAACTGTTTTTT.

The J gene is TRBJ2-3, the V gene TRBV30; 7 positions match TRBD2. Germline V gene data show CDR1 as GTSNPN and CDR2 as SVGIG (reference sequence). The V segment lost 4 bases and the J segment 10 bases; nucleotides outside the gene matches: 11. This CDR3 region has 13 residues. CDR3 bases: TGTGCCTGGACTGGGGCTAGCGGACCTCCGCAGTATTTT. Its translation: CAWTGASGPPQYF.

This clone was observed a handful of times. The chain recombines TRBV6-1 with TRBJ1-5; 7 nucleotides match TRBD1. The CDR3 runs to 15 residues. V lost 0 bases and J lost 6; bases outside the gene matches: 5. Germline CDR1 reads MNHNS; CDR2 reads SASEGT. This CDR3 is CASSEADRAAQPQHF. For the CDR3, the DNA is TGTGCCAGCAGTGAAGCTGACAGGGCTGCTCAGCCCCAGCATTTT.